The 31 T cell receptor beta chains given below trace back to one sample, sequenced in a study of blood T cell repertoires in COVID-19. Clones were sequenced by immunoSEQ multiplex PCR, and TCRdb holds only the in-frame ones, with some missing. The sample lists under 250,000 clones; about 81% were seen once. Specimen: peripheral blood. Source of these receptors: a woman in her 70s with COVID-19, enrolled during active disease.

This CDR3 reads CASSQDLGGQPQHF. The CDR3 nucleotides are TGCGCCAGCAGCCAAGATCTGGGAGGCCAGCCCCAGCATTTT. The chain is built from TRBV4-3 and TRBJ1-5; D gene ambiguous. The CDR3 covers 14 residues. Germline CDR1 reads LGHNA; CDR2 reads YSLEER. The ends were cut back, 0 bases at V and 7 bases at J, with 10 bases in the middle.

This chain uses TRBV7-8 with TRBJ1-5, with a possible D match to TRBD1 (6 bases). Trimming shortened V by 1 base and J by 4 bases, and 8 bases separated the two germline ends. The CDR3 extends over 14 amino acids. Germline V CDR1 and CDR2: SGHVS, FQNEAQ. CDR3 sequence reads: CASSLVGGNQPQHF. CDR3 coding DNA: TGTGCCAGCAGCTTAGTAGGGGGTAATCAGCCCCAGCATTTT.

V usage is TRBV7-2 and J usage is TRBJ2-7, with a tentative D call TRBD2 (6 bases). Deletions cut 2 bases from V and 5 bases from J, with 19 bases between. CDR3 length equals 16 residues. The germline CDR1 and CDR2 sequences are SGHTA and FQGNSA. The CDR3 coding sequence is TGTGCCAGCAGCTTAATGGCGGGGACCTATCTCGACGAGCAGTACTTC. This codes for CASSLMAGTYLDEQYF.

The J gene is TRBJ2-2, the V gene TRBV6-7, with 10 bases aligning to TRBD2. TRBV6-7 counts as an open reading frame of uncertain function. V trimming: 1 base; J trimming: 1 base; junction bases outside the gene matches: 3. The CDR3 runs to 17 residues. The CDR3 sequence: CASSYLGTSENTGELFF. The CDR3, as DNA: TGTGCCAGCAGTTACTTAGGGACTAGCGAGAACACCGGGGAGCTGTTTTTT.

CDR3 protein: CASNLQGNTGELFF. The CDR3 coding sequence is TGTGCCAGCAACTTGCAGGGAAACACCGGGGAGCTGTTTTTT. J is TRBJ2-2 and V is TRBV2, with D maybe TRBD1 (5 bases). The CDR3 is 14 amino acids. CDR1 is SNHLY, CDR2 FYNNEI, per germline. V was shortened by 7 bases and J by 2 bases, with 11 bases between the two germline ends.

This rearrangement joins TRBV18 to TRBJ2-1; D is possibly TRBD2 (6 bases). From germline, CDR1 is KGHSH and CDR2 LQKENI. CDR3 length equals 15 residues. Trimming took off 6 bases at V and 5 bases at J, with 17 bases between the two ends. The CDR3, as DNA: TGTGCCAGCTCTACCGACGGGAGACCCAACAATGAGCAGTTCTTC. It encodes CASSTDGRPNNEQFF.

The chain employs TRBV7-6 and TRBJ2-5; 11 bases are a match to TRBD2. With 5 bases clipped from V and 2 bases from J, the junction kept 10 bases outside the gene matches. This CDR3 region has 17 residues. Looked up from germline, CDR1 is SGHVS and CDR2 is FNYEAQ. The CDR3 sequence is CASSPEIRLAGQETQYF. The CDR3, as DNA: TGTGCCAGCAGCCCGGAAATACGACTAGCGGGACAAGAGACCCAGTACTTC.

Here the CDR3 reads CSVSTQGWNTEAFF. CDR3 nucleotides: TGCAGCGTTTCAACACAGGGGTGGAACACTGAAGCTTTCTTT. The chain joins TRBV29-1 to TRBJ1-1, with 7 bases that match TRBD1. The CDR3 runs to 14 residues. Germline-derived CDR1 and CDR2 are SQVTM and ANQGSEA. With 5 bases clipped from V and 1 base from J, the junction kept 7 bases outside the gene matches.

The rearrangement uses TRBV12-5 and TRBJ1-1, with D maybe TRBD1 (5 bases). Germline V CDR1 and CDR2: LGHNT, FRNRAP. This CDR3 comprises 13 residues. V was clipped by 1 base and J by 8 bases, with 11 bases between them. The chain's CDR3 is CASGLGQGIEAFF. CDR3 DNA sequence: TGTGCTAGTGGTTTGGGCCAGGGAATAGAAGCTTTCTTT.

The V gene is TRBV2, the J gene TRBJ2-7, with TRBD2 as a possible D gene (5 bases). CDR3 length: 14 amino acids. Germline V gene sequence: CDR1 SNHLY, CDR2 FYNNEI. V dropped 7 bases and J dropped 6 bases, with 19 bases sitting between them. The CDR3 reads CASTEGLRIIEQYF. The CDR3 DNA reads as TGTGCCAGCACCGAGGGATTGAGAATAATCGAGCAGTACTTC.

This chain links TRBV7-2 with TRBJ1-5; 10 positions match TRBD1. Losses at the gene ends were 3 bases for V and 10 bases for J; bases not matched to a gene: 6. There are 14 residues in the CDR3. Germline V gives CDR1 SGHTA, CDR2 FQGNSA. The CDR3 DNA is TGTGCCAGCAGCTTTACGGGACAGGGGCATCCCCAGCATTTT. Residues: CASSFTGQGHPQHF.

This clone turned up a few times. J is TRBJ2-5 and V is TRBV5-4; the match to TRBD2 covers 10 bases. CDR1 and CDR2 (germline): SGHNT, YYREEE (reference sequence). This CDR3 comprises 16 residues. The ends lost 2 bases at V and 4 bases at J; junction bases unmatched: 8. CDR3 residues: CASSLQLAGIGETQYF. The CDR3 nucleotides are TGTGCCAGCAGCTTACAACTAGCGGGAATAGGAGAGACCCAGTACTTC.

CDR3 region: CASSFSPGQGNTEAFF. The CDR3 nucleotides are TGTGCCAGCAGTTTCTCCCCCGGACAGGGGAACACTGAAGCTTTCTTT. The rearrangement links TRBV27 to TRBJ1-1; TRBD1 matches at 8 bases. The CDR3 has 16 residues. Germline lookup yields CDR1 MNHEY and CDR2 SMNVEV (reference sequence). With 3 bases clipped from V and 1 base from J, the junction kept 7 bases outside the gene matches.

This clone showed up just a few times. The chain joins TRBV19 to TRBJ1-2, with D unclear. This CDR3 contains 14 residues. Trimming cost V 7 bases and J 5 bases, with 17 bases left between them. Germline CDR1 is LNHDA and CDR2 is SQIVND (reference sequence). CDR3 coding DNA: TGTGCCAGTACCAATGAGGGTGGTGTGTATGGCTACACCTTC. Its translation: CASTNEGGVYGYTF.

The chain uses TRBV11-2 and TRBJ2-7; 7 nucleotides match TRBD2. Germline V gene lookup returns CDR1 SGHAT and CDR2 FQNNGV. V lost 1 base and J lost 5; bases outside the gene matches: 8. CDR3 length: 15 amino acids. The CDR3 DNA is TGTGCCAGCAGCTTAGTAGGGCGGGAGAAGGACGAGCAGTACTTC. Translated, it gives CASSLVGREKDEQYF.

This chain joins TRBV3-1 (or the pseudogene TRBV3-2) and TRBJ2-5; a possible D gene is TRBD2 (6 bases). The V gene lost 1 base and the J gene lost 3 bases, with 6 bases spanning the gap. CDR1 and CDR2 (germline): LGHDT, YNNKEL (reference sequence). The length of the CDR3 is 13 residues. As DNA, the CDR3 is TGTGCCAGCAGCCAAGGACTAGAAGAGACCCAGTACTTC. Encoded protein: CASSQGLEETQYF.

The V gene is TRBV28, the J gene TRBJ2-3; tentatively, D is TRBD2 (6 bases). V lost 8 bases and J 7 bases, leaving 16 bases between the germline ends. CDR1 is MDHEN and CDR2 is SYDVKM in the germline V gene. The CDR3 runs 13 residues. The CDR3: CASVRDLGYTQYF. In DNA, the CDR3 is TGTGCCAGCGTGCGGGATCTCGGGTATACGCAGTATTTT.

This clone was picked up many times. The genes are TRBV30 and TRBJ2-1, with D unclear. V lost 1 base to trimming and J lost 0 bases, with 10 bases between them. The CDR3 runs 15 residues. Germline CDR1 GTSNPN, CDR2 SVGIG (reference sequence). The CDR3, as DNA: TGTGCCTGGAGTGAACTATCCCGCTCCTACAATGAGCAGTTCTTC. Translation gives CAWSELSRSYNEQFF.

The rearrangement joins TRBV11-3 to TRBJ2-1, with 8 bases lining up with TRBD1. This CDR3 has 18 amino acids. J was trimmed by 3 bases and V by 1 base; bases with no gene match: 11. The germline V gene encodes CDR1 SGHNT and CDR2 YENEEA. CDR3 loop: CASSLAPPTGAGYNEQFF. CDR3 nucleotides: TGTGCCAGCAGCTTAGCCCCCCCGACAGGGGCTGGCTACAATGAGCAGTTCTTC.

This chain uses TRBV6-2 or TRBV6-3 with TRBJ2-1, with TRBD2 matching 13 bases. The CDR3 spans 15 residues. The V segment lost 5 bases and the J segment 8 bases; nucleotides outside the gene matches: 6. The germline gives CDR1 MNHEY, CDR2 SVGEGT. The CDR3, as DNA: TGTGCCAGCAGTAAACTAGCGGGAGGGGGATATGAGCAGTTCTTC. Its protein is CASSKLAGGGYEQFF.

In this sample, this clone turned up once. The CDR3 DNA reads as TGTGCCAGCAGGACAGTTCTCCCTGGGCCCACAGATACGCAGTATTTT. Its protein is CASRTVLPGPTDTQYF. The chain joins TRBV28 to TRBJ2-3; maybe TRBD1 (5 bases). V was clipped by 6 bases and J by 2 bases, with 18 bases between them. The CDR3 runs to 16 residues. Germline CDR1 and CDR2: MDHEN and SYDVKM.

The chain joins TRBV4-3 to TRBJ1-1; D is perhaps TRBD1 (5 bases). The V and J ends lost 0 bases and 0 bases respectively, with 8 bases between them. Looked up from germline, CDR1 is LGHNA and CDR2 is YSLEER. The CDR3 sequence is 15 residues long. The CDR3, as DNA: TGCGCCAGCAGCCAAGAACCAGGGCTGAACACTGAAGCTTTCTTT. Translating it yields CASSQEPGLNTEAFF.

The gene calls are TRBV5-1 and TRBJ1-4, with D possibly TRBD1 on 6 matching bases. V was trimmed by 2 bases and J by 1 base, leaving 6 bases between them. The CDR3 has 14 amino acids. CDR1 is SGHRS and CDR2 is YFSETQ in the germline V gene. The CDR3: CASSLQGTNEKLFF. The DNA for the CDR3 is TGCGCCAGCAGCTTACAGGGAACTAATGAAAAACTGTTTTTT.

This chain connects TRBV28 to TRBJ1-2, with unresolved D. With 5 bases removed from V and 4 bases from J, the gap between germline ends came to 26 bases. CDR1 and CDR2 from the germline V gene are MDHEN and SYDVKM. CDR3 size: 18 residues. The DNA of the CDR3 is TGTGCCAGCAGTGGTCGGGGAGGGTTAAGCGAGCGTGGCTATGGCTACACCTTC. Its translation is CASSGRGGLSERGYGYTF.

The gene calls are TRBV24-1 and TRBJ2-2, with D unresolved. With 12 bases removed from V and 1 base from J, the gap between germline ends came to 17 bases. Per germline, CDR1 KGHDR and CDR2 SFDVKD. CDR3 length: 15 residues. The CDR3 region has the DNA TGTGCCTGCAGAGCGAACGGCAAGAACACCGGGGAGCTGTTTTTT. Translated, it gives CACRANGKNTGELFF.

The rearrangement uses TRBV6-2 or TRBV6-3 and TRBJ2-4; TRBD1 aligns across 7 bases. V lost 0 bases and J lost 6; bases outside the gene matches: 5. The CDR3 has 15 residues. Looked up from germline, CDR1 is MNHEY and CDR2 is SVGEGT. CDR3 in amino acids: CASSYSAGGRNIQYF. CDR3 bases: TGTGCCAGCAGTTACTCGGCAGGGGGAAGAAACATTCAGTACTTC.

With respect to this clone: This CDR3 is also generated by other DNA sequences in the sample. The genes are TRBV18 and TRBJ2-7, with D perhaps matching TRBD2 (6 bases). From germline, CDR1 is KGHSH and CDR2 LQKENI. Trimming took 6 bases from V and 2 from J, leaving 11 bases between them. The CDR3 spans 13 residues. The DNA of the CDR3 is TGTGCCAGCTCGCCGGGACTCCCCTACGAGCAGTACTTC. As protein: CASSPGLPYEQYF.

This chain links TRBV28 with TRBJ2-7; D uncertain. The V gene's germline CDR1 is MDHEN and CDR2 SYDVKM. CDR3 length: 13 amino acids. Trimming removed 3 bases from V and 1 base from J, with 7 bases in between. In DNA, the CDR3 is TGTGCCAGCAGTTTCGGCGGATCCTACGAGCAGTACTTC. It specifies CASSFGGSYEQYF.

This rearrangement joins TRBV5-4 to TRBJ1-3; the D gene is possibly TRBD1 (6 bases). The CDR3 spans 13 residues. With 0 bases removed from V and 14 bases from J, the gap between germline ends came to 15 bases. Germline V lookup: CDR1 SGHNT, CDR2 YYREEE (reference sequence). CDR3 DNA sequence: TGTGCCAGCAGCTTGGTGTCGGACAGCCCCTTATATTTT. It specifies CASSLVSDSPLYF. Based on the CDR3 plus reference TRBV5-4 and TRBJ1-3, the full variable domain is ETGVTQSPTHLIKTRGQQVTLRCSSQSGHNTVSWYQQALGQGPQFIFQYYREEENGRGNFPPRFSGLQFPNYSSELNVNALELDDSALYLCASSLVSDSPLYFGEGSWLTVV.

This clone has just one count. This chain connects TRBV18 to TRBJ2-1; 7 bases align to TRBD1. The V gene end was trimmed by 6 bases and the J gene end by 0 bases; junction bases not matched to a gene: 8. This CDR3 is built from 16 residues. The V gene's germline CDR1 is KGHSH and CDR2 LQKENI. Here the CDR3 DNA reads TGTGCCAGCTCCGGAGTGGGACAGAGCTCCTACAATGAGCAGTTCTTC. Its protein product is CASSGVGQSSYNEQFF. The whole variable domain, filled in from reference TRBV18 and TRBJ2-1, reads NAGVMQNPRHLVRRRGQEARLRCSPMKGHSHVYWYRQLPEEGLKFMVYLQKENIIDESGMPKERFSAEFPKEGPSILRIQQVVRGDSAAYFCASSGVGQSSYNEQFFGPGTRLTVL.

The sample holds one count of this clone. The CDR3 DNA reads TGTGCCACCAGCAGAGATGGGACAGGGGCTTCTAATTCTGGAAACACCATATATTTT. Translating it yields CATSRDGTGASNSGNTIYF. This chain connects TRBV15 to TRBJ1-3; 10 bases map to TRBD1. The CDR3 is 19 amino acids. CDR1 is LNHNV, CDR2 YYDKDF, per germline (reference sequence). The trim removed 0 bases at V and 1 base at J, leaving 9 bases unmatched.